This paragraph covers one T cell receptor (beta chain) sequence. What it binds is not known. The sample originates from a study of T cell repertoires in cytomegalovirus infection. This CDR3 spans 13 amino acids. CDR1 is SGHTA and CDR2 is FQGTGA in the germline V gene. V shed 5 bases and J 8 bases; nucleotides not matched to a gene: 8. TCRdb reprocessed the reads with MiXCR, giving one entry per CDR3 protein. The profile covers around 100,000 distinct CDR3 sequences, with around 40% appearing a single time and less than 80% taken by the ten largest. The clonotype was recovered from a human donor in good health (CMV status not recorded). Some clones in this sample may be carry-over from other donors' samples. The V gene is TRBV7-3, the J gene TRBJ1-1; 7 bases are a match to TRBD1. The sequencing used CD8+ T cells from cultured PBMCs, collected from culture after CMV antigen stimulation. Here the CDR3 reads CASSHGTVTEAFF. CDR3 nucleotide sequence: TGTGCCAGCAGCCACGGGACAGTAACCGAAGCTTTCTTT.